The 18 T cell receptor beta chains reported below all come from one sample, sequenced in a study of T-cell reconstitution after alpha-beta-depleted transplantation in children. Unique molecular identifiers were used to barcode this TCRbeta library. One entry per CDR3 protein results from TCRdb running MiXCR on the PCR reads. The sample shows a few hundred thousand distinct CDR3 sequences, around a tenth of them seen only once. The material sequenced was peripheral blood, taken 180 days after TCRalphabeta/CD19-depleted stem cell transplant. The receptors shown here come from a male patient aged 2 to 10 who had a stem cell transplant for chronic granulomatous disease, so the T cells may come from the graft donor.

This clonotype was seen repeatedly, ten times or more. J is TRBJ1-5 and V is TRBV5-6; the match to TRBD1 covers 10 bases. CDR3 length: 16 amino acids. Germline V CDR1 and CDR2: SGHDT, YYEEEE. Losses at the gene ends were 0 bases for V and 6 bases for J; bases not matched to a gene: 6. CDR3 in amino acids: CASSLAAGQGIQPQHF. CDR3 coding DNA: TGTGCCAGCAGCTTGGCCGCGGGACAGGGGATTCAGCCCCAGCATTTT.

This clonotype has at least ten counts. The chain combines TRBV4-3 with TRBJ2-3; 11 positions agree with TRBD2. The CDR3 length is 17 residues. CDR1 is LGHNA, CDR2 YSLEER, per germline. The V gene end was trimmed by 0 bases and the J gene end by 5 bases; junction bases not matched to a gene: 7. CDR3 DNA sequence: TGCGCCAGCAGCCAAGATGGGACTAGCGGCCGTATAGATACGCAGTATTTT. Amino acid sequence: CASSQDGTSGRIDTQYF.

By frequency in the sample, this clonotype is large (0.1 to 1%). The chain recombines TRBV24-1 with TRBJ1-2; the D is unclear. Germline V gene sequence: CDR1 KGHDR, CDR2 SFDVKD. CDR3 length equals 19 residues. The V and J ends lost 0 bases and 5 bases respectively, with 24 bases between them. This CDR3 reads CATSDLQILVDDLGYGYTF. The CDR3 DNA reads TGTGCCACCAGTGATTTGCAAATCCTTGTGGACGACCTGGGATATGGCTACACCTTC.

This clonotype was counted at least ten times. The chain joins TRBV7-2 to TRBJ2-3; 14 bases match TRBD2. Germline-derived CDR1 and CDR2 are SGHTA and FQGNSA. The J segment lost 6 bases and the V segment lost 5 bases, leaving 4 bases of the junction unmatched. The length of the CDR3 is 15 residues. CDR3 DNA: TGTGCCAGCAGCCACGGGACTAGCGGGGGTGATACGCAGTATTTT. The encoded protein is CASSHGTSGGDTQYF.

This clonotype appeared many times. The V call is TRBV27, the J call TRBJ1-6, with 10 bases that match TRBD1. Germline values: CDR1 MNHEY, CDR2 SMNVEV (reference sequence). The CDR3 consists of 17 residues. V lost 5 bases to trimming and J lost 9 bases; unmatched junction nucleotides: 13. As DNA, the CDR3 is TGTGCCAGCAGTAGGGGACAGGGGAAACTCGGAGGTTCACCCCTCCACTTT. Its translation: CASSRGQGKLGGSPLHF.

This clonotype was detected ten times or more. The chain couples TRBV12-3 or TRBV12-4 to TRBJ2-7, with D possibly TRBD2 on 6 matching bases. Trimming left V 0 bases short and J 0 bases short, with 12 bases between. CDR3 size: 16 residues. As DNA, the CDR3 is TGTGCCAGCAGTTTAGCACCGGGACTCATCTCCTACGAGCAGTACTTC. Translated, it gives CASSLAPGLISYEQYF.

This clonotype was recorded many times. The chain uses TRBV4-1 and TRBJ1-1, with TRBD1 matching 9 bases. The V segment lost 1 base and the J segment 11 bases; nucleotides outside the gene matches: 5. The CDR3 has 13 amino acids. CDR1 MGHRA and CDR2 YSYEKL come from the germline V gene. The CDR3 DNA reads as TGCGCCAGCAGCCAAGCTTACAGGGGGCGGGCTTTCTTT. It translates to CASSQAYRGRAFF.

This clonotype was observed many times. V and J are TRBV12-3 or TRBV12-4 and TRBJ2-7; D call uncertain. Trimming pared 3 bases from V and 3 bases from J, leaving 6 bases between. This CDR3 is built from 12 residues. The CDR3 DNA follows: TGTGCCAGCAGTTTCTCGGTCTACGAGCAGTACTTC. It yields the protein CASSFSVYEQYF.

This clonotype occurred many times. The rearrangement joins TRBV6-2 or TRBV6-3 to TRBJ2-2, with TRBD1 matching over 8 bases. CDR1 and CDR2 (germline): MNHEY, SVGEGT. The CDR3 sequence is 20 residues long. Unmatched junction bases numbered 20, after V lost 7 bases and J lost 1 base. The CDR3 nucleotides are TGTGCCAGCATCGGTCTCGGGACAGGAGGGTCCTTGGGGAACACCGGGGAGCTGTTTTTT. Translating gives CASIGLGTGGSLGNTGELFF.

This clonotype was seen at least ten times. The chain has TRBV12-3 or TRBV12-4 and TRBJ1-1; TRBD1 is a possible D gene (5 bases). Trimming stripped 3 bases from V and 9 bases from J, with 8 bases between. CDR3 length: 11 residues. The CDR3 DNA follows: TGTGCCAGCAGTTTCGGGACGAAAGCTTTCTTT. Encoded protein: CASSFGTKAFF.

There are many counts of this clonotype. DNA for the CDR3: TGCAGCGTTGAAGGACGGACAGCCCGGGGCTCCTACGAGCAGTACTTC. Protein: CSVEGRTARGSYEQYF. The chain joins TRBV29-1 to TRBJ2-7; tentatively, D is TRBD1 (6 bases). The V end was cut by 1 base, the J end by 0 bases, with 16 bases between. Germline CDR1 SQVTM, CDR2 ANQGSEA. CDR3 length: 16 amino acids.

This clonotype has a count of ten or more. The chain links TRBV12-3 or TRBV12-4 to TRBJ2-5; TRBD2 agrees at 8 bases. The CDR3 sequence is 13 residues long. V lost 6 bases, J lost 7 bases, and 7 bases stayed unmatched. CDR3 DNA sequence: TGTGCCAGCAGCATCAGCGGGGGTGGGACCCAGTACTTC. This gives the protein CASSISGGGTQYF.

There are many counts of this clonotype. The chain carries TRBV4-3 and TRBJ2-2, with TRBD1 as a possible D gene (5 bases). CDR3 size: 15 residues. Germline CDR1 is LGHNA and CDR2 is YSLEER. V shed 0 bases and J shed 4 bases, with 9 bases lying between them. For the CDR3, the DNA is TGCGCCAGCAGCCAAGAAGCCAGGGCCACCGGGGAGCTGTTTTTT. This encodes CASSQEARATGELFF.

Ten or more counts support this clonotype. This chain uses TRBV5-1 with TRBJ2-1; the D is unclear. Trimming shortened V by 0 bases and J by 6 bases, and 10 bases separated the two germline ends. CDR1 is SGHRS and CDR2 is YFSETQ in the germline V gene. The CDR3 spans 14 residues. Here the CDR3 reads CASSLVRRSNEQFF. The CDR3 nucleotides are TGCGCCAGCAGCTTGGTCCGCAGGTCCAATGAGCAGTTCTTC.

This clonotype was seen ten or more times. The chain employs TRBV7-9 and TRBJ2-3; no clear D gene. CDR3 length equals 15 residues. V was trimmed by 3 bases and J by 0 bases, leaving 10 bases between them. Germline assignment: CDR1 SEHNR and CDR2 FQNEAQ (reference sequence). CDR3 DNA sequence: TGTGCCAGCAGCTTGGTTCATCCCAGCACAGATACGCAGTATTTT. The encoded protein is CASSLVHPSTDTQYF.

As for this clonotype: Since a much larger clone is just one base distant, this may be a read error. The rearrangement joins TRBV7-9 to TRBJ1-2; D unclear. The CDR3 is 13 amino acids. The germline V gene encodes CDR1 SEHNR and CDR2 FQNEAQ (reference sequence). The V end was cut by 8 bases, the J end by 6 bases, with 16 bases between. CDR3 residues: CASANLMPDGYTF. The DNA of the CDR3 is TGTGCCAGCGCAAATTTAATGCCAGATGGCTACACCTTC.

This clonotype was seen many times. The rearrangement uses TRBV7-7 and TRBJ2-7; 7 bases map to TRBD1. Germline CDR1 reads SSHAT; CDR2 reads FNYEAQ (reference sequence). This CDR3 spans 15 amino acids. The V gene end was trimmed by 5 bases and the J gene end by 4 bases; junction bases not matched to a gene: 11. The CDR3 spells CASSPPHRGGYEQYF. The DNA of the CDR3 is TGTGCCAGCAGCCCTCCGCACAGGGGTGGGTACGAGCAGTACTTC.

This clonotype was seen at least ten times. The CDR3 bases are TGCAGCGTCCCGCGTTGGCGGGAGGGCATCGTTTACGAGCAGTACTTC. This sequence encodes CSVPRWREGIVYEQYF. This chain links TRBV29-1 with TRBJ2-7, with 9 bases matching TRBD2. With V trimmed by 6 bases and J by 4 bases, 16 bases remained unmatched. This CDR3 has 16 residues. Per germline, CDR1 SQVTM and CDR2 ANQGSEA.